Listed here are 28 T cell receptor beta chains from one sample, sequenced in a study of radiation and T cells in renal cell carcinoma. Sequenced by immunoSEQ multiplex PCR; TCRdb stores in-frame clones only, minus some. The sample holds about 22,000 clones, more than 40% seen once. Treatment denoted: 15 Gy SBRT to primary tumor, nephrectomy 4 weeks later. Source: tumor tissue, taken from a patient whose treatment included radiotherapy and nephrectomy. These receptors all stem from a woman aged 45-60 years with renal cell carcinoma.

This chain joins TRBV7-8 and TRBJ2-2; 11 bases align to TRBD2. The J segment lost 3 bases and the V segment lost 1 base, leaving 7 bases of the junction unmatched. The CDR3 extends over 18 amino acids. CDR1 SGHVS and CDR2 FQNEAQ come from the germline V gene. The CDR3 loop reads CASSLDPGLAAYTGELFF. The DNA of the CDR3 is TGTGCCAGCAGCTTAGACCCGGGACTAGCGGCCTACACCGGGGAGCTGTTTTTT.

The genes are TRBV5-4 and TRBJ2-7; 10 bases align to TRBD1. This CDR3 has 16 residues. Losses at the gene ends were 6 bases for V and 2 bases for J; bases not matched to a gene: 11. The germline CDR1 and CDR2 sequences are SGHNT and YYREEE (reference sequence). CDR3 region: CASNDGTGATAYEQYF. Written as DNA, the CDR3 is TGTGCCAGCAATGACGGGACAGGGGCCACCGCCTACGAGCAGTACTTC.

The rearrangement links TRBV5-1 to TRBJ1-1; possibly TRBD1 for D (6 bases). CDR3 length equals 15 residues. Deletions cut 1 base from V and 4 bases from J, with 14 bases between. Germline lookup yields CDR1 SGHRS and CDR2 YFSETQ. CDR3 protein: CASSLHRVSATEAFF. Here the CDR3 DNA reads TGCGCCAGCAGCTTGCACAGGGTAAGCGCCACTGAAGCTTTCTTT.

The genes are TRBV5-6 and TRBJ1-5; the D gene is possibly TRBD1 (5 bases). Trimming shortened V by 1 base and J by 3 bases, and 8 bases separated the two germline ends. The CDR3 extends over 14 amino acids. CDR1 and CDR2 (germline): SGHDT, YYEEEE. The CDR3 region is CASSLRGANQPQHF. The CDR3 DNA reads TGTGCCAGCAGCTTGCGGGGCGCCAATCAGCCCCAGCATTTT.

CDR3 in amino acids: CASNPQGGRGGYTF. In DNA, the CDR3 is TGTGCCAGTAATCCGCAGGGAGGCCGAGGTGGCTACACCTTC. The V gene is TRBV19, the J gene TRBJ1-2; D is perhaps TRBD1 (5 bases). Per germline, CDR1 LNHDA and CDR2 SQIVND (reference sequence). Trimming took 7 bases from V and 7 from J, leaving 19 bases between them. The CDR3 has 14 amino acids.

This chain links TRBV2 with TRBJ1-1, with TRBD1 identical over 7 bases. The CDR3 runs to 14 residues. Trimming at V came to 7 bases and at J to 5 bases, leaving 10 bases not matched to a gene. Germline lookup yields CDR1 SNHLY and CDR2 FYNNEI. The CDR3 DNA reads TGTGCCAGCACCTTTCAGGGGGTTGGGACTGAAGCTTTCTTT. Its translation: CASTFQGVGTEAFF.

This clone has ten or more counts. The genes are TRBV4-2 and TRBJ2-6; 8 bases map to TRBD1. J was trimmed by 3 bases and V by 4 bases; bases with no gene match: 11. This CDR3 region has 18 residues. Germline values: CDR1 LGHNA, CDR2 YNFKEQ. The CDR3 nucleotides are TGTGCCAGCAGCCCCCAATGGACAGGGAAGGATGGGGCCAACGTCCTGACTTTC. Translating gives CASSPQWTGKDGANVLTF.

There are a few counts of this clone. The chain employs TRBV7-8 and TRBJ2-1, with 9 bases lining up with TRBD1. The ends lost 2 bases at V and 7 bases at J; junction bases unmatched: 9. This CDR3 region has 16 residues. CDR1 and CDR2 (germline): SGHVS, FQNEAQ. CDR3: CASSLNRGLLGNEQFF. CDR3 DNA: TGTGCCAGCAGCTTAAACAGGGGGCTCCTTGGGAATGAGCAGTTCTTC.

The chain employs TRBV5-6 and TRBJ1-5, with D hard to call. CDR1 and CDR2 (germline): SGHDT, YYEEEE. V gave up 0 bases and J gave up 9 bases, with 13 bases separating them. The CDR3 is 14 residues long. CDR3 protein: CASSLASNSLPQHF. In DNA, the CDR3 is TGTGCCAGCAGCTTGGCATCTAACTCTTTGCCCCAGCATTTT.

Concerning this clone: The junction differs from germline at one of its ends, possibly a read error. The chain couples TRBV7-2 to TRBJ2-2; D is perhaps TRBD1 or TRBD2 (5 bases each). In germline, CDR1 is SGHTA, CDR2 FQGNSA. The CDR3 length is 15 residues. DNA for the CDR3: TGTGCCAGCAGCTTTCTCGGCCCAAACACCGGGGCGCTGTTTTTT. Translating it yields CASSFLGPNTGALFF.

The chain couples TRBV6-1 to TRBJ1-5, with a weak D call TRBD1 (6 bases). The V end lost 4 bases, the J end lost 5 bases, and 15 bases lay between the germline ends. Germline loops: CDR1 MNHNS, CDR2 SASEGT. The CDR3 totals 15 residues. For the CDR3, the DNA is TGTGCCAGCAGTGGGGAGGGGGGCCTCTATCAGCCCCAGCATTTT. This gives the protein CASSGEGGLYQPQHF.

By sample share, this clone is medium-sized (0.01 to 0.1%). Mismatch with germline at one junction end may stem from a read error. For the CDR3, the DNA is TGTGCCAGCAGCTTACGAACCGCGGGTGCCCGTTTT. It yields the protein CASSLRTAGARF. V is TRBV11-2 and J is TRBJ1-1, with D hard to call. Germline CDR1 SGHAT, CDR2 FQNNGV. The CDR3 is 12 amino acids.

This clone turned up a few times. This CDR3 is also generated by other DNA sequences in the sample. The chain uses TRBV18 and TRBJ1-2; D perhaps matches TRBD1 (5 bases). Germline CDR1 KGHSH, CDR2 LQKENI. This CDR3 comprises 15 residues. V was trimmed by 0 bases and J by 0 bases, leaving 8 bases between them. The CDR3, as DNA: TGTGCCAGCTCACCACCGGCAGGGACTAACTATGGCTACACCTTC. Protein: CASSPPAGTNYGYTF.

The chain uses TRBV18 and TRBJ1-1; unclear D gene. The CDR3 is 15 amino acids. Germline CDR1 and CDR2: KGHSH and LQKENI. Trimming removed 2 bases from V and 1 base from J, with 11 bases in between. CDR3 DNA: TGTGCCAGCTCACCATTTAGTGGGGAGAACACTGAAGCTTTCTTT. Its protein is CASSPFSGENTEAFF.

V usage is TRBV5-5 and J usage is TRBJ1-1; perhaps TRBD1 as D (6 bases). CDR1 is SGHKS, CDR2 YYEKEE, per germline (reference sequence). Trimming removed 0 bases from V and 5 bases from J, with 11 bases in between. The CDR3 consists of 14 residues. For the CDR3, the DNA is TGTGCCAGCAGCTTGGCCGGGGGGCCAACTGAAGCTTTCTTT. Its protein is CASSLAGGPTEAFF.

J is TRBJ2-7 and V is TRBV29-1, with D possibly TRBD2 on 5 matching bases. Germline CDR1 is SQVTM and CDR2 is ANQGSEA. V lost 7 bases and J 6 bases, leaving 16 bases between the germline ends. The CDR3 has 12 residues. The CDR3 region has the DNA TGCAGCGCTGGAGGCGGCTCGAGCGAGCAGTACTTC. This gives the protein CSAGGGSSEQYF.

The chain carries TRBV13 and TRBJ1-2; no reliable D call. Germline V gene data show CDR1 as PRHDT and CDR2 as FYEKMQ (reference sequence). The V end was cut by 3 bases, the J end by 0 bases, with 2 bases between. The CDR3 consists of 12 residues. DNA for the CDR3: TGTGCCAGCAGCTTCACTAACTATGGCTACACCTTC. It encodes CASSFTNYGYTF.

The chain carries TRBV30 and TRBJ2-3; 8 nucleotides match TRBD1. Losses at the gene ends were 0 bases for V and 0 bases for J; bases not matched to a gene: 5. The CDR3 spans 16 residues. CDR1 GTSNPN and CDR2 SVGIG come from the germline V gene (reference sequence). The CDR3 is CAWSVDRATSTDTQYF. The DNA of the CDR3 is TGTGCCTGGAGTGTGGACAGGGCTACTAGCACAGATACGCAGTATTTT.

This clone was counted a few times. The J gene is TRBJ1-6, the V gene TRBV9; D gene ambiguous. The germline CDR1 and CDR2 sequences are SGDLS and YYNGEE. Trimming removed 2 bases from V and 10 bases from J, with 13 bases in between. The CDR3 is 14 amino acids. CDR3 DNA sequence: TGTGCCAGCAGCGTCGAGGATCTTAGGTCACCCCTCCACTTT. Residues: CASSVEDLRSPLHF.

V and J are TRBV9 and TRBJ2-2; 9 bases align to TRBD1. This CDR3 contains 15 residues. V dropped 3 bases and J dropped 5; count of bases not matched to a gene: 5. Germline V gene lookup returns CDR1 SGDLS and CDR2 YYNGEE. This chain's CDR3 is CASSAGTGSTGELFF. CDR3 DNA: TGTGCCAGCAGCGCCGGGACAGGGTCGACCGGGGAGCTGTTTTTT.

This clone occurred a few times. V is TRBV30 and J is TRBJ1-3; D unclear. With 1 base removed from V and 4 bases from J, the gap between germline ends came to 11 bases. The germline V gene encodes CDR1 GTSNPN and CDR2 SVGIG (reference sequence). CDR3 size: 14 residues. The CDR3 DNA sequence: TGTGCCTGGAGTGCGGGGTCGGCAGGAAACACCATATATTTT. It is translated as CAWSAGSAGNTIYF.

The CDR3: CASSLNRQGNEKLFF. The CDR3 region has the DNA TGCGCCAGCAGCTTGAACAGACAGGGAAATGAAAAACTGTTTTTT. J is TRBJ1-4 and V is TRBV5-1; TRBD1 aligns across 7 bases. CDR3 length equals 15 residues. The V segment lost 1 base and the J segment 5 bases; nucleotides outside the gene matches: 5. In germline, CDR1 is SGHRS, CDR2 YFSETQ.

This clone was detected a few times. The chain uses TRBV7-2 and TRBJ1-1; tentatively, D is TRBD1 (6 bases). Germline V lookup: CDR1 SGHTA, CDR2 FQGNSA. CDR3 length: 13 amino acids. Trimming pared 4 bases from V and 5 bases from J, leaving 11 bases between. CDR3 in DNA: TGTGCCAGCAGCTCCAGGGGATCTACTGAAGCTTTCTTT. Its translation is CASSSRGSTEAFF.

By proportion, this clone is medium-sized. The chain uses TRBV11-2 and TRBJ2-5; no definite D call. Germline-derived CDR1 and CDR2 are SGHAT and FQNNGV. The CDR3 length is 14 residues. V was clipped by 2 bases and J by 2 bases, with 9 bases between them. CDR3 amino acids: CASSLIWQQETQYF. The CDR3 DNA reads TGTGCCAGCAGCTTAATCTGGCAGCAAGAGACCCAGTACTTC.

In its sample, this clone was seen a few times. The junction differs from germline at one of its ends, possibly a read error. The chain joins TRBV5-5 to TRBJ1-6; D gene unclear. The germline V gene encodes CDR1 SGHKS and CDR2 YYEKEE (reference sequence). The CDR3 totals 16 residues. The CDR3 region has the DNA TGCGCCAGCAGCCAAGATTGGAGGGCTGGCGAGTCACCCCTCCACTTT. Translated: CASSQDWRAGESPLHF.

The chain has TRBV9 and TRBJ2-1, with TRBD1 as a possible D gene (6 bases). The CDR3 is made up of 14 amino acids. Germline V gives CDR1 SGDLS, CDR2 YYNGEE. Trimming took off 4 bases at V and 6 bases at J, with 14 bases between the two ends. The CDR3 bases are TGTGCCAGCAGCCAGGGACACCGGGGCAATGAGCAGTTCTTC. This codes for CASSQGHRGNEQFF. Full variable domain (missing parts from reference TRBV9 and TRBJ2-1): DSGVTQTPKHLITATGQRVTLRCSPRSGDLSVYWYQQSLDQGLQFLIQYYNGEERAKGNILERFSAQQFPDLHSELNLSSLELGDSALYFCASSQGHRGNEQFFGPGTRLTVL.

This chain joins TRBV25-1 and TRBJ2-3; D possibly corresponds to TRBD1 (6 bases). Germline values: CDR1 MGHDK, CDR2 SYGVNS. The CDR3 is 15 residues long. V was trimmed by 5 bases and J by 0 bases, leaving 12 bases between them. The CDR3 here is CASSTQGLSTDTQYF. The CDR3 nucleotides read TGTGCCAGCAGTACACAGGGTTTGAGCACAGATACGCAGTATTTT.

CDR3 in amino acids: CASIGSLYGYTF. CDR3 DNA: TGTGCCAGCATAGGCAGCCTCTATGGCTACACCTTC. The genes are TRBV6-1 and TRBJ1-2; no clear D. CDR1 MNHNS and CDR2 SASEGT come from the germline V gene. This CDR3 has 12 residues. With 7 bases removed from V and 4 bases from J, the gap between germline ends came to 10 bases.